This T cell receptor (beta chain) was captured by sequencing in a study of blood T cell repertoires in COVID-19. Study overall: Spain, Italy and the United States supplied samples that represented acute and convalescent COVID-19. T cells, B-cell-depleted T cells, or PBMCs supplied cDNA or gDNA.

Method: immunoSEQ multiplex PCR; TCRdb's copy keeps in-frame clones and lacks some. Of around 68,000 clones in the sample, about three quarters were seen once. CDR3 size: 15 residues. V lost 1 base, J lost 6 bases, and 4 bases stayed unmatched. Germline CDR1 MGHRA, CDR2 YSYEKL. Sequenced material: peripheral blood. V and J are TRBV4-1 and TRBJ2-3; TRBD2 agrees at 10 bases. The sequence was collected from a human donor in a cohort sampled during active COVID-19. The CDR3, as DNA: TGCGCCAGCAGCCAAGCAGAGCGGGAGGGCGATACGCAGTATTTT. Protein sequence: CASSQAEREGDTQYF.